The clone carrying this TCR beta chain is a singleton in its sample. The data were obtained in a study of blood T cell repertoires in COVID-19. Whole-study context: There were acute and convalescent COVID-19 samples, and they came from the United States, Italy and Spain. Sample material is recorded as cDNA or gDNA derived from T cells, B-cell-depleted T cells, or PBMCs.

This CDR3 contains 16 residues. Germline CDR1 reads MRHNA; CDR2 reads SNTAGT. After removal of 4 bases from V and 2 bases from J, the junction contained 7 bases not matched to a gene. Original handling: Quantification of nucleated cells was approximated via reference gene primer amplification. The protocol was immunoSEQ multiplex PCR, while the TCRdb copy is restricted to in-frame clones and leaves out a portion. The DNA gave D and trimming, while V, J and clone size come from that table. Among some 200,000 clones listed, nearly 90% were seen once. Material for sequencing was peripheral blood. V is TRBV6-4 and J is TRBJ1-5; 8 bases align to TRBD1. The TCR originated in a young woman who had recovered from COVID-19. CDR3 in amino acids: CASSVGQGSGNQPQHF. CDR3 bases: TGTGCCAGCAGTGTCGGACAGGGTTCGGGCAATCAGCCCCAGCATTTT.